A selection of T cell receptor beta chains follows, all from one sample in a study of blood T cell repertoires in COVID-19. Produced via immunoSEQ multiplex PCR; TCRdb's table is partial and in-frame only. The table has roughly 70,000 clones, roughly four fifths seen once. Sequencing input: peripheral blood. The receptor set was obtained from a man aged 55 to 69 with COVID-19, enrolled during active disease. Both conserved end residues are part of each CDR3. The D gene is left open where the match is weak. A clone size is listed for some rows: how often the clone was seen (once, few, many), or a class if it is expanded.

NA TRBJ1-1 TRBD1 TRBV11-2 TGTGCCAGCAGCCCACGACAGGGTTGGGAAATGCCTGAAGCTTTCTTT CASSPRQGWEMPEAFF
NA TRBJ1-1 TRBD1 TRBV9 TGTGCCAGAGAATTTCGGGACAGGGCGTCGTGCAACACTGAAGCTTTCTTT CAREFRDRASCNTEAFF
few TRBJ1-6 TRBD1 TRBV11-2 TGTGCCAGCAGCGCGGACAGGGGATCACCCCTCCACTTT CASSADRGSPLHF
NA TRBJ1-4 TRBD1 TRBV30 TGTGCCTGGGGACAGGGGGTGTCTTCAACTAATGAAAAACTGTTTTTT CAWGQGVSSTNEKLFF
NA TRBJ2-1 TRBD2 TRBV28 TGTGCCAGCAGTTTACCACCCCCAACTAGCGGGAGGGGGGGTTTAGTTAAGGAGCAGTTCTTC CASSLPPPTSGRGGLVKEQFF
NA TRBJ2-7 NA TRBV11-2 TGTGCCAGCAGCTTAGACTTTCCCTACGAGCAGTACTTC CASSLDFPYEQYF
NA TRBJ2-7 NA TRBV30 TGTGCCTGGAGCCTGGGGGGACCCGGGAGTAACGAGCAGTACTTC CAWSLGGPGSNEQYF
NA TRBJ2-7 TRBD2 TRBV27 TGTGCCAGCAGCCAAGGACTAGCCTACGAGCAGTACTTC CASSQGLAYEQYF
NA TRBJ1-6 NA TRBV30 TGTGCCTGGAGCGGGAATTCACCCCTCCACTTT CAWSGNSPLHF
NA TRBJ2-4 NA TRBV29-1 TGCAGCGTTGTACCGGCTTCGGGAGCCAAAAACATTCAGTACTTC CSVVPASGAKNIQYF
few TRBJ2-2 TRBD2 TRBV5-4 TGTGCCAGCAGCTTGGTCGGGGGGGGTGCCACCGGGGAGCTGTTTTTT CASSLVGGGATGELFF
NA TRBJ2-3 NA TRBV9 TGTGCCAGCAGCTCACGACAGGTGGTAGATACGCAGTATTTT CASSSRQVVDTQYF
NA TRBJ2-7 TRBD2 TRBV19 TGTGCCAGTAGTACCCTAGCGGGAGACCGCCGCTACGAGCAGTACTTC CASSTLAGDRRYEQYF
once TRBJ2-7 NA TRBV30 TGTGCCTGGAGTGTAGGGGGTAGTAGAACATGGAACGAGCAGTACTTC CAWSVGGSRTWNEQYF
NA TRBJ2-3 TRBD1 TRBV9 TGTGCCAGCAGCCTGTGGGTTGGAACAGGGGCGATCGGTAGTGATACGCAGTATTTT CASSLWVGTGAIGSDTQYF
NA TRBJ1-1 NA TRBV12-3/TRBV12-4 TGTGCCAGCAGTTCCTCCCCTGAAGCTTTCTTT CASSSSPEAFF
NA TRBJ2-1 TRBD2 TRBV10-2 TGCGCCAGCATCCCTAGCGGGAGCAACAATGAGCAGTTCTTC CASIPSGSNNEQFF